Listed below are T cell receptor beta chains from one sample, sequenced in a study of T cells after yellow fever vaccination. Via MiXCR, TCRdb re-called the 5' RACE reads, giving one row per CDR3 protein. The table has approximately 260,000 distinct CDR3 sequences, approximately 12% seen once. Sample: CD4+ T cells sorted from PBMCs, taken 45 days after the yellow fever booster vaccination. These receptors all come from a man aged 25-40 years who received the YFV17D yellow fever vaccine. Each CDR3 is given with its conserved first and last residue. The order of the fields is J gene, D gene, V gene, clone size, CDR3 protein, CDR3 DNA. The D gene is left open where the match is weak. Clone sizes are given selectively: once, few, many, or a class where the clone is expanded.

TRBJ2-1	NA	TRBV20-1	few	CSVRGYNEQFF	TGCAGTGTAAGGGGGTACAATGAGCAGTTCTTC
TRBJ2-7	NA	TRBV12-3/TRBV12-4	few	CASSRPFYEQYF	TGTGCCAGCAGCAGACCCTTCTACGAGCAGTACTTC
TRBJ2-5	NA	TRBV27	many	CASSQALGETQYF	TGTGCCAGCAGCCAGGCTTTAGGGGAGACCCAGTACTTC
TRBJ2-7	NA	TRBV20-1	NA	CALRALRPRSEQYF	TGCGCTCTAAGGGCTCTCCGCCCCAGAAGCGAGCAGTACTTC
TRBJ2-3	TRBD2	TRBV7-2	few	CASSPIAGGPGDTQYF	TGTGCCAGCAGCCCAATAGCGGGAGGGCCGGGAGATACGCAGTATTTT
TRBJ2-3	NA	TRBV5-1	few	CASSFYPSTDTQYF	TGCGCCAGCAGCTTTTATCCGAGCACAGATACGCAGTATTTT
TRBJ2-2	TRBD2	TRBV5-1	NA	CASSLAATSGNTGELFF	TGCGCCAGCAGCTTGGCGGCGACTAGCGGTAACACCGGGGAGCTGTTTTTT
TRBJ2-1	NA	TRBV29-1	NA	CRDNEQFF	TGCAGGGACAATGAGCAGTTCTTC
TRBJ1-5	NA	TRBV7-2	NA	CASSLGMAGMQPQHF	TGTGCCAGCAGCTTGGGAATGGCCGGCATGCAGCCCCAGCATTTT
TRBJ1-5	NA	TRBV3-1	NA	CASSQDRQPQHF	TGTGCCAGCAGCCAAGACCGTCAGCCCCAGCATTTT
TRBJ2-1	TRBD2	TRBV29-1	NA	CSVMVAGGNYEQFF	TGCAGCGTTATGGTAGCGGGAGGGAACTATGAGCAGTTCTTC
TRBJ2-7	TRBD2	TRBV6-1	few	CASRHGTSGFGEQYF	TGTGCCAGCAGACATGGGACTAGCGGGTTTGGAGAGCAGTACTTC
TRBJ2-2	NA	TRBV12-3/TRBV12-4	NA	CASSFGQNTGELFF	TGTGCCAGCAGTTTTGGGCAGAACACCGGGGAGCTGTTTTTT
TRBJ2-7	TRBD1	TRBV6-1	NA	CASIAGTGLYEQYF	TGTGCCAGCATTGCCGGGACAGGGCTTTACGAGCAGTACTTC
TRBJ2-5	NA	TRBV5-1	NA	CASFRQPETQYF	TGCGCCAGCTTTCGACAGCCAGAGACCCAGTACTTC
TRBJ2-3	NA	TRBV29-1	few	CSVALRQASTDTQYF	TGCAGCGTTGCCCTAAGACAGGCTTCCACAGATACGCAGTATTTT
TRBJ1-1	NA	TRBV10-3	few	CAIGYSANTEAFF	TGTGCCATCGGCTATTCGGCGAACACTGAAGCTTTCTTT
TRBJ1-1	NA	TRBV7-2	few	CASSFGTLNTEAFF	TGTGCCAGCAGCTTTGGGACCTTGAACACTGAAGCTTTCTTT
TRBJ2-6	NA	TRBV4-2	NA	CASSQDRGAGANVLTF	TGTGCCAGCAGCCAAGATCGAGGCGCAGGGGCCAACGTCCTGACTTTC
TRBJ1-5	NA	TRBV20-1	few	CSARRRSTTYSNQPQHF	TGCAGTGCTAGAAGACGGTCCACCACCTATAGCAATCAGCCCCAGCATTTT
TRBJ2-7	NA	TRBV7-8	many	CASSLLPGPYEQYF	TGTGCCAGCAGCTTACTACCGGGACCCTACGAGCAGTACTTC
TRBJ2-7	NA	TRBV3-1	NA	CASSPNGDSYEQYF	TGTGCCAGCAGCCCGAACGGGGATTCCTACGAGCAGTACTTC
TRBJ2-7	TRBD2	TRBV6-1	few	CASSQTGLAGSSEQYF	TGTGCCAGCAGTCAAACTGGACTAGCGGGGTCCTCCGAGCAGTACTTC
TRBJ2-1	NA	TRBV6-4	many	CASIGSAGTWLTTSPTYNEQFF	TGTGCCAGCATCGGTTCGGCAGGGACGTGGCTGACTACCTCGCCAACCTACAATGAGCAGTTCTTC
TRBJ1-4	NA	TRBV7-9	NA	CASTSQATNEKLFF	TGTGCCAGCACCTCACAAGCAACTAATGAAAAACTGTTTTTT
TRBJ2-5	TRBD2	TRBV20-1	NA	CSASGRVQETQYF	TGCAGTGCCAGCGGGAGGGTGCAAGAGACCCAGTACTTC
TRBJ1-5	NA	TRBV12-3/TRBV12-4	NA	CASSRAGHLNQPQHF	TGTGCCAGCAGCCGAGCGGGACACCTCAATCAGCCCCAGCATTTT
TRBJ2-3	NA	TRBV7-2	few	CASSQLNTQYF	TGTGCCAGCAGCCAGCTTAATACGCAGTATTTT
TRBJ2-4	NA	TRBV5-1	many	CASSEGIENIQYF	TGCGCCAGCAGTGAAGGGATAGAAAACATTCAGTACTTC
TRBJ2-3	TRBD2	TRBV7-2	NA	CASSFLAGGDTQYF	TGTGCCAGCAGCTTTCTAGCGGGAGGGGATACGCAGTATTTT
TRBJ2-4	NA	TRBV5-1	NA	CASSIDSKNIQYF	TGCGCCAGCAGCATCGACAGCAAAAACATTCAGTACTTC
TRBJ1-4	NA	TRBV9	NA	CASSVSSTNEKLFF	TGTGCCAGCAGCGTTAGCTCAACTAATGAAAAACTGTTTTTT
TRBJ2-1	TRBD2	TRBV5-4	few	CASSLVLADNNEQFF	TGTGCCAGCAGCTTGGTACTAGCGGATAACAATGAGCAGTTCTTC
TRBJ2-3	NA	TRBV7-3	few	CASSLFGYSTDTQYF	TGTGCCAGCAGCTTATTCGGGTATAGCACAGATACGCAGTATTTT
TRBJ2-5	TRBD2	TRBV2	few	CASSPNGLAGGGGETQYF	TGTGCCAGCAGCCCCAACGGACTAGCGGGGGGAGGCGGTGAGACCCAGTACTTC
TRBJ2-4	NA	TRBV28	few	CASSQAGTENIQYF	TGTGCCAGCAGCCAAGCGGGGACAGAAAACATTCAGTACTTC
TRBJ1-4	NA	TRBV29-1	few	CSVTGTKNEKLFF	TGCAGCGTTACCGGGACAAAGAATGAAAAACTGTTTTTT
TRBJ2-1	NA	TRBV7-9	few	CASSLINNEQFF	TGTGCCAGCAGCTTAATTAATAATGAGCAGTTCTTC
TRBJ2-3	TRBD2	TRBV20-1	NA	CSARGSSGWTDTQYF	TGCAGTGCTAGAGGATCTAGCGGGTGGACAGATACGCAGTATTTT
TRBJ2-3	NA	TRBV20-1	many	CSANRVDTQYF	TGCAGTGCTAACAGGGTGGATACGCAGTATTTT
TRBJ2-1	NA	TRBV7-9	few	CASSPGVSTYNEQFF	TGTGCCAGCAGCCCAGGGGTCTCCACCTACAATGAGCAGTTCTTC
TRBJ2-1	TRBD2	TRBV27	NA	CASNRGGSYNEQFF	TGTGCCAGCAATCGCGGGGGCTCCTACAATGAGCAGTTCTTC
TRBJ2-2	NA	TRBV15	many	CATSRDKVGGELFF	TGTGCCACCAGCAGAGATAAGGTTGGCGGGGAGCTGTTTTTT